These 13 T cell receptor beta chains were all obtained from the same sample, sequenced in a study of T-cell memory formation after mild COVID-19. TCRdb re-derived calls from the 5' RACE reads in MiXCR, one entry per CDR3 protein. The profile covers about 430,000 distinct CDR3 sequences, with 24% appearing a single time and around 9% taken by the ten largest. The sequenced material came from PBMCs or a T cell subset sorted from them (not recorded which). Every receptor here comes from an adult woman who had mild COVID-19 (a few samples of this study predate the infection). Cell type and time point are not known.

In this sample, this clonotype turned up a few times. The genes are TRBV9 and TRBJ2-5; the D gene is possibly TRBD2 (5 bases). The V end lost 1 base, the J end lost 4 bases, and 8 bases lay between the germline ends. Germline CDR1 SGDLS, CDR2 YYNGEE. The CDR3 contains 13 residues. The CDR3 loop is CASSVTGRETQYF. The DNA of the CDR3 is TGTGCCAGCAGCGTAACGGGGAGAGAGACCCAGTACTTC.

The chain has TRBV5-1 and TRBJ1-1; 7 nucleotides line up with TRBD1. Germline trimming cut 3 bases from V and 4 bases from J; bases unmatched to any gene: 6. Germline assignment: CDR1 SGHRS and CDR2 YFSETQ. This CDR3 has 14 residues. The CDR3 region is CASSWTGLVTEAFF. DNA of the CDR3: TGCGCCAGCAGCTGGACAGGACTCGTCACTGAAGCTTTCTTT.

DNA of the CDR3: TGTGCCAGCAGCCCCGCGACCTACACAGATACGCAGTATTTT. This codes for CASSPATYTDTQYF. This chain joins TRBV9 and TRBJ2-3; D not resolved. V was clipped by 4 bases and J by 2 bases, with 11 bases between them. Germline lookup yields CDR1 SGDLS and CDR2 YYNGEE. There are 14 residues in the CDR3.

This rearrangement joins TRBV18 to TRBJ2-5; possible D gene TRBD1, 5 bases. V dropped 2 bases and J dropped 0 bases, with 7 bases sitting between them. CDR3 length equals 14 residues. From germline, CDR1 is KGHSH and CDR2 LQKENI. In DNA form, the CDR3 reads TGTGCCAGCTCACCAGCAGGGTACCAAGAGACCCAGTACTTC. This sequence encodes CASSPAGYQETQYF.

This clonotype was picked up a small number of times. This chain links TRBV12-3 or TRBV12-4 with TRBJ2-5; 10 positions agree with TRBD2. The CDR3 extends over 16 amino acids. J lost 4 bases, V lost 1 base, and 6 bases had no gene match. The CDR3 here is CASSLVSSGSRETQYF. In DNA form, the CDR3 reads TGTGCCAGCAGTTTAGTTTCTAGCGGGAGTCGAGAGACCCAGTACTTC.

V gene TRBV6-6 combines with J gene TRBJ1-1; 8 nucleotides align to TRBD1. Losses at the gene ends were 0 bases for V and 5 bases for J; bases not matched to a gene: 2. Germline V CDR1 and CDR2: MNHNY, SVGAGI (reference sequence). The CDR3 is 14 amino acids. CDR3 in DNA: TGTGCCAGCAGTTACTCACGGGACAGGACTGAAGCTTTCTTT. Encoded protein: CASSYSRDRTEAFF.

In nucleotides, the CDR3 is TGTGCCAGCAGCCGAGAGAAGATGTCTGTCTACGAGCAGTACTTC. This translates into CASSREKMSVYEQYF. The chain employs TRBV4-2 and TRBJ2-7; D uncertain. The length of the CDR3 is 15 residues. CDR1 is LGHNA, CDR2 YNFKEQ, per germline. The V and J ends lost 4 bases and 3 bases respectively, with 16 bases between them.

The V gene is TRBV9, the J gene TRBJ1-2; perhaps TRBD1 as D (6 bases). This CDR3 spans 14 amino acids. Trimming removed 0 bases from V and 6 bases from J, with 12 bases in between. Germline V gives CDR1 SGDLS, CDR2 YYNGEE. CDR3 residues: CASSVGWAGDGYTF. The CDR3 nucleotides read TGTGCCAGCAGCGTAGGGTGGGCAGGGGATGGCTACACCTTC.

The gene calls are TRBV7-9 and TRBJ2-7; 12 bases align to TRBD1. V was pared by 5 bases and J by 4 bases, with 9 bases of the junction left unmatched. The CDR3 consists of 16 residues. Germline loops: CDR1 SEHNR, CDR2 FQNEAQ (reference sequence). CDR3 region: CASSISGTGGVYEQYF. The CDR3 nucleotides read TGTGCCAGCAGCATCTCCGGGACAGGGGGCGTATACGAGCAGTACTTC.

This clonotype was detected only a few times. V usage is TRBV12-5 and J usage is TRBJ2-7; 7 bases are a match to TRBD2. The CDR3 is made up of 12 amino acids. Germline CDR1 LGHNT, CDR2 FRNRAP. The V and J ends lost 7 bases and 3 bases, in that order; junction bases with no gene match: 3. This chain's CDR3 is CASAAGVYEQYF. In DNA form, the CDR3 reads TGTGCTAGTGCGGCGGGGGTCTACGAGCAGTACTTC.

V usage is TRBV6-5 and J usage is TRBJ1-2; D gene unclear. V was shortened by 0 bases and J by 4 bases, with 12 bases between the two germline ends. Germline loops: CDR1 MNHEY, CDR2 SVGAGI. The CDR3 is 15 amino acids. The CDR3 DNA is TGTGCCAGCAGTTACTCGTGGAAACAGACCTATGGCTACACCTTC. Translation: CASSYSWKQTYGYTF.

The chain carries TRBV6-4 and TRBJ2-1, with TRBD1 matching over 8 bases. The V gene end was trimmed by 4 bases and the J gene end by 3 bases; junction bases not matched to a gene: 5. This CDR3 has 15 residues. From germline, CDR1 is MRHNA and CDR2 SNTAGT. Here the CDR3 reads CASSVAGGDYNEQFF. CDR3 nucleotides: TGTGCCAGCAGTGTGGCAGGGGGCGACTACAATGAGCAGTTCTTC.

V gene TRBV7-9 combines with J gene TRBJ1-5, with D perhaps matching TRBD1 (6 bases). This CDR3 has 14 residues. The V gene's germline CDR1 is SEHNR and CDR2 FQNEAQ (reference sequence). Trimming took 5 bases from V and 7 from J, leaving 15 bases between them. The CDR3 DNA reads TGTGCCAGCAGCCTCCAGGGGCAAGCCCAGCCCCAGCATTTT. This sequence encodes CASSLQGQAQPQHF.